Listed below are T cell receptor beta chains from one sample, sequenced in a study of OX40 agonist ivuxolimab in advanced cancers. Sequencing was performed with immunoSEQ multiplex PCR; in TCRdb, only in-frame clones are kept and a portion is missing. The table records 45,000 to 60,000 clones, approximately 89% of them present only once. Material: CD4+ or CD8+ T cells sorted from blood, obtained in a trial of the OX40 agonist ivuxolimab. The receptors stem from an adult with an advanced solid tumor such as melanoma, head and neck, liver or kidney cancer. Both conserved end residues are part of each CDR3. The order of the fields is V gene, clone size, J gene, D gene, CDR3 DNA, CDR3 protein. The D gene is left open where the match is weak. Size tells how often a clone was seen (once, few, many) or the class of an expanded clone, and some rows leave it out.

>TRBV7-9|NA|TRBJ2-7|TRBD1
TGTGCCAGCAGACCTGGACAGGGGCCTTCCTACGAGCAGTACTTC
CASRPGQGPSYEQYF
>TRBV5-5|few|TRBJ2-7|NA
TGTGCCAGCAGCCCTCTGGCCTACGAGCAGTACTTC
CASSPLAYEQYF
>TRBV29-1|NA|TRBJ2-7|NA
TGCAGCGTTTTGAATCAGGGGGGATCCTACGAGCAGTACTTC
CSVLNQGGSYEQYF
>TRBV28|NA|TRBJ1-2|NA
TGTGCCAGCAGTTGGCCCTACGACCATGGAGGGGCCTATGGCTACACCTTC
CASSWPYDHGGAYGYTF
>TRBV30|few|TRBJ2-2|TRBD2
TGTGCCTGGAGTCCACTAGCGGGAGTGAACACCGGGGAGCTGTTTTTT
CAWSPLAGVNTGELFF
>TRBV5-1|NA|TRBJ1-2|NA
TGCGCCAGCAGCTCCAACAGGGAAGGCTACACCTTC
CASSSNREGYTF
>TRBV13|NA|TRBJ1-1|TRBD1
TGTGCCAGCAGCTTAGTCGGGACAGTAGGCGATGAAGCTTTCTTT
CASSLVGTVGDEAFF
>TRBV4-1|once|TRBJ2-5|NA
TGCGCCAGCAGCCAAGAGGGTTGGCAGGGGCAAGAGACCCAGTACTTC
CASSQEGWQGQETQYF
>TRBV6-6|NA|TRBJ2-7|TRBD2
TGTGCCAGCAGTTACCGCGGGAGGGTAGGCGAGCAGTACTTC
CASSYRGRVGEQYF
>TRBV5-5|NA|TRBJ2-1|NA
TGTGCCAGCAGCTTGGAAGTTTCGGCAGATGAGCAGTTCTTC
CASSLEVSADEQFF
>TRBV5-8|NA|TRBJ1-5|TRBD1
TGTGCCAGCAGACAGGGGAATCAGCCCCAGCATTTT
CASRQGNQPQHF
>TRBV19|once|TRBJ2-3|NA
TGTGCCAGTAGTATCAGGTACACAGATACGCAGTATTTT
CASSIRYTDTQYF
>TRBV5-6|NA|TRBJ2-6|NA
TGTGCCAGCAGCTTGGAGAGGCTGCTCTGGGCCAACGTCCTGACTTTC
CASSLERLLWANVLTF
>TRBV25-1|NA|TRBJ1-6|TRBD1
TGTGCCAGCACCTCCGAGGGACAGGACCTGTCCTATAATTCACCCCTCCACTTT
CASTSEGQDLSYNSPLHF
>TRBV11-1|NA|TRBJ2-2|NA
TGTGCCAGCAGCTTATTAGGGACGCGCACCGGGGAGCTGTTTTTT
CASSLLGTRTGELFF
>TRBV6-5|NA|TRBJ1-5|TRBD1
TGTGCCAGCAGTGGACAGGGGGACAATCAGCCCCAGCATTTT
CASSGQGDNQPQHF
>TRBV6-1|NA|TRBJ2-1|NA
TGTGCCAGCAGTGAAGTGGGCCTCTCCTACAATGAGCAGTTCTTC
CASSEVGLSYNEQFF
>TRBV6-5|NA|TRBJ2-1|NA
TGTGCCAGCAGTGCCCCGGGACACCCAGGTGATGAGCAGTTCTTC
CASSAPGHPGDEQFF